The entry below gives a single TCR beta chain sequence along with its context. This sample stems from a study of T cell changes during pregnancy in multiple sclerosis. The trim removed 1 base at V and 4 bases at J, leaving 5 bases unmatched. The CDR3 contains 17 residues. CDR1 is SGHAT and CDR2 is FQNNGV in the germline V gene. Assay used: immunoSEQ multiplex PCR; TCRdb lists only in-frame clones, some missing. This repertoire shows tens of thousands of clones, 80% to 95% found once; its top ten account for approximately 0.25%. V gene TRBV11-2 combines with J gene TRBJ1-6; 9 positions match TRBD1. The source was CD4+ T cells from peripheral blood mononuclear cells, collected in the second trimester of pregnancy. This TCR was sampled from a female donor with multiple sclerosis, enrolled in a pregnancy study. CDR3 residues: CASSLVGGQGYNSPLHF. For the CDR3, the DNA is TGTGCCAGCAGCTTAGTAGGGGGACAGGGTTATAATTCACCCCTCCACTTT.